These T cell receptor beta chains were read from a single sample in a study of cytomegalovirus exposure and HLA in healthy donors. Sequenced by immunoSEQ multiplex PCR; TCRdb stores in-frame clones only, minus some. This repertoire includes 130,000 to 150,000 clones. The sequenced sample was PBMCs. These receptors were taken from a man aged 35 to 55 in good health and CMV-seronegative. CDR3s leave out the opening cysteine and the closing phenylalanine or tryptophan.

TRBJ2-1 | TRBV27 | ASSLEQVPGDEQF
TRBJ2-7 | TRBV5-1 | ASSVGLAGGPSSYEQY
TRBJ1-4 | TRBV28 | ASSSTGAAEKLF
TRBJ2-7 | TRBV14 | ASSLTGQLFTYEQY
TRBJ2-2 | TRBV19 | ASNPQTGASNTGELF
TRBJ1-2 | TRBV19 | ASTSLGGNGYT
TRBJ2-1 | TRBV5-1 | ASSLPGLAGNNEQF
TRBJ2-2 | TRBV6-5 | ASSGTGTGAKLF
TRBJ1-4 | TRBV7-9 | ASSPTGGTNEKLF
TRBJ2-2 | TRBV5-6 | ASSLVAGALTGELF
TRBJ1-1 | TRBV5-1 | ASSPREGGNTEAF
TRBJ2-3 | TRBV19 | ASKAGGGADTQY
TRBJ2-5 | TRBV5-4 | ASSWGGSGGAKTQY
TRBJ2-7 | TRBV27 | ASSLQGANEQY
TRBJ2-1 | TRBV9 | ASSVGASGGANEQF
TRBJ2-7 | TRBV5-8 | ASSLVAGGAYEQY
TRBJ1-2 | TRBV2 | ASNRQGLSDGYT
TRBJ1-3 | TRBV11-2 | ASSSGDPGNTIY
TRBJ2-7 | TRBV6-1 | ASSEVGSTYEQY
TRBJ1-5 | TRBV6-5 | ASRPDRNINQPQH
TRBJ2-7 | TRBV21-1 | ASSVSGAPSYEQY
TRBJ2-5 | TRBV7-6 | ASSLRGTREEETQY
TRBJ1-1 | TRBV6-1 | ASSDFRERTEAF
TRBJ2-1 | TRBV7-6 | ASSLEASGEQF
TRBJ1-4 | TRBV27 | ASSLSTESGKLF
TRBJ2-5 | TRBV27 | ASSPTGWQETQY
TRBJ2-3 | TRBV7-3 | ALQRTGRYTQY
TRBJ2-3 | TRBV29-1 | SVSDRVSTDTQY
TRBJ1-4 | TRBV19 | ASSMLGQVGEKLF
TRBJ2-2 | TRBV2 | ASRIGGGHGELF
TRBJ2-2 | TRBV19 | ASSIEAGGPTGELF
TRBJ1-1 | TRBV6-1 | ASSEAWGRTEAF
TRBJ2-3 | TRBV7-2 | ASSLVTSGASTDTQY
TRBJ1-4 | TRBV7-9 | ASQTSMPIGKLF
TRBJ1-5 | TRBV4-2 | ASSQEADQPQH
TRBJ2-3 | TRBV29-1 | SVEDRGATDTQY
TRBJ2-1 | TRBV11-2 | ASSLAGGLPNEQF
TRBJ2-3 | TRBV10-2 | ASSGTGSDTDTQY
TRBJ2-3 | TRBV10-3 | AIREQGAQNTDTQY
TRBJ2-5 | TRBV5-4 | ASSRSPGGKGETQY
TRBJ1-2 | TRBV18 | ASSSREVNYGYT
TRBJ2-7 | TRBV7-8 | ASSLTDTSYEQY
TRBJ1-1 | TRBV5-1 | ASSLGQGGTEAF
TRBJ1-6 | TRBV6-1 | ASHFDRGNSPLH
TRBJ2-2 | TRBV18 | ASSPASGGNTGELF
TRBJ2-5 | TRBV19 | ASSPGGLAGGLETQY
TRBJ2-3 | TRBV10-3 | AIRMTSGTDTQY
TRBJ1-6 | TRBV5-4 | ASSLYGAVASPLH
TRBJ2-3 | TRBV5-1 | ASSLESGASDTQY
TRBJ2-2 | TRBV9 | ASSGTGFSTGELF
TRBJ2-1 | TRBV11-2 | ASSLAGLAYEQF
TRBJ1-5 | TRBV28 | ASSFTGGIQPQH
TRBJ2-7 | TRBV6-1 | ASSVIPGQGYEQY
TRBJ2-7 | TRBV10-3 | ASEQGAGEQY
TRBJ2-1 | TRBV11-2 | ASSHPSGGTDYNEQF
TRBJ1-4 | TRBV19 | ASSGTVNEKLF
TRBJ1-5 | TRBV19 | ASSIRDSNQPQH
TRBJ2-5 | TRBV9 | ASSVLQGFQETQY
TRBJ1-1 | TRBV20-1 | SALLNTEAF
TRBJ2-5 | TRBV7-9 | ASSSWTHQETQY